These T cell receptor beta chains were read from a single sample in a study of OX40 agonist ivuxolimab in advanced cancers. TCRdb keeps only in-frame clones here, not all; method: immunoSEQ multiplex PCR. The sample holds around 64,000 clones, around nine tenths seen once. This specimen was CD4+ or CD8+ T cells sorted from blood, taken in a trial of the OX40 agonist ivuxolimab. These receptor sequences come from an adult with an advanced solid tumor such as melanoma, head and neck, liver or kidney cancer. The CDR3 runs from the conserved cysteine through the conserved F or W. The order of the fields is clone size, V gene, D gene, J gene, CDR3 protein, CDR3 DNA. A D gene is named only where the DNA matches it firmly. Expanded clones are given a class, and other clones once, few, many or no size at all.

>NA|TRBV5-6|NA|TRBJ1-1
CASSFTPTEAFF
TGTGCCAGCAGCTTCACGCCCACTGAAGCTTTCTTT
>NA|TRBV5-1|TRBD2|TRBJ2-3
CASSAMTSVSQYF
TGCGCCAGCAGCGCGATGACTAGCGTGTCGCAGTATTTT
>NA|TRBV5-8|TRBD1|TRBJ1-4
CASSPGTGDVEKLFF
TGTGCCAGCAGTCCTGGGACAGGGGACGTCGAAAAACTGTTTTTT
>NA|TRBV5-1|TRBD1|TRBJ2-3
CASSPGTGGADTQYF
TGCGCCAGCAGCCCCGGGACAGGGGGCGCAGATACGCAGTATTTT
>NA|TRBV6-5|NA|TRBJ2-6
CASSRPGSGANVLTF
TGTGCCAGCAGTCGACCAGGGTCTGGGGCCAACGTCCTGACTTTC
>NA|TRBV28|NA|TRBJ2-5
CASSPLRSFRETQYF
TGTGCCAGCAGTCCTCTGCGGAGTTTTCGAGAGACCCAGTACTTC
>NA|TRBV30|NA|TRBJ2-5
CACGLGPLTQYF
TGTGCCTGTGGACTCGGGCCGTTGACCCAGTACTTC
>NA|TRBV19|TRBD1|TRBJ1-1
CASSMDRARTEAFF
TGTGCCAGTAGTATGGACAGGGCTCGGACTGAAGCTTTCTTT
>NA|TRBV7-7|NA|TRBJ2-2
CASSLEGQRTGELFF
TGTGCTAGCAGCTTAGAGGGACAAAGGACCGGGGAGCTGTTTTTT
>NA|TRBV7-2|NA|TRBJ2-5
CASSLPKEETQYF
TGTGCCAGCAGCTTACCGAAGGAAGAGACCCAGTACTTC
>NA|TRBV6-5|TRBD2|TRBJ2-3
CASSYRGSGTDTQYF
TGTGCCAGCAGTTACCGCGGGAGTGGGACAGATACGCAGTATTTT
>NA|TRBV6-5|NA|TRBJ1-4
CATRNGATNEKLFF
TGTGCCACTAGAAACGGTGCAACTAATGAAAAACTGTTTTTT
>NA|TRBV10-3|TRBD1|TRBJ2-6
CAISADRGYSGANVLTF
TGTGCCATCAGTGCCGACAGGGGGTACTCTGGGGCCAACGTCCTGACTTTC
>NA|TRBV2|NA|TRBJ1-1
CASRGGPNTEAFF
TGTGCCAGCAGAGGGGGACCGAACACTGAAGCTTTCTTT
>NA|TRBV10-3|NA|TRBJ2-5
CAISGGLETQYF
TGTGCCATCAGTGGGGGGTTGGAGACCCAGTACTTC
>NA|TRBV10-3|NA|TRBJ2-1
CAISDTGLGYNEQFF
TGTGCCATCAGTGATACGGGATTGGGCTACAATGAGCAGTTCTTC
>NA|TRBV5-1|NA|TRBJ2-7
CASSRDGAYEQYF
TGCGCCAGCAGTCGGGACGGCGCCTACGAGCAGTACTTC
>NA|TRBV18|TRBD1|TRBJ1-1
CASSQTVTGGTEAFF
TGTGCCAGCTCACAAACGGTGACAGGGGGCACTGAAGCTTTCTTT
>NA|TRBV19|NA|TRBJ1-5
CATRLDGADRQPQHF
TGTGCCACCCGGCTTGATGGGGCGGATAGGCAGCCCCAGCATTTT
>NA|TRBV18|NA|TRBJ2-4
CASSPNQNLAKNIQYF
TGTGCCAGCTCACCGAATCAGAACCTAGCCAAAAACATTCAGTACTTC
>NA|TRBV5-1|NA|TRBJ1-1
CASSLETGRPEAFF
TGCGCCAGCAGCTTGGAAACGGGCCGCCCTGAAGCTTTCTTT
>few|TRBV30|NA|TRBJ2-3
CAWSVRGAGTNTQYF
TGTGCCTGGAGTGTGAGGGGGGCTGGGACAAATACGCAGTATTTT
>NA|TRBV25-1|NA|TRBJ2-3
CASSELGKPTDTQYF
TGTGCCAGCAGTGAATTAGGAAAGCCCACAGATACGCAGTATTTT
>NA|TRBV6-1|NA|TRBJ2-1
CASSAHYNEQFF
TGTGCCAGCAGTGCTCATTACAATGAGCAGTTCTTC
>NA|TRBV5-1|TRBD1|TRBJ2-7
CASSWMTGPYEQYF
TGCGCCAGCAGCTGGATGACAGGGCCCTACGAGCAGTACTTC
>NA|TRBV4-2|TRBD2|TRBJ2-2
CASSQDRLATGELFF
TGTGCCAGCAGCCAAGATCGACTAGCCACGGGGGAGCTGTTTTTT
>NA|TRBV11-2|NA|TRBJ2-7
CASSLAGPTYEQYF
TGTGCCAGCAGCTTAGCCGGACCGACCTACGAGCAGTACTTC
>few|TRBV6-5|NA|TRBJ1-2
CASSYPGSYGYTF
TGTGCCAGCAGTTACCCCGGCTCCTATGGCTACACCTTC
>NA|TRBV14|NA|TRBJ1-2
CASSQTTAGVGYTF
TGTGCCAGCAGCCAAACGACGGCAGGGGTTGGCTACACCTTC
>NA|TRBV7-9|NA|TRBJ2-3
CASSLRVASTDTQYF
TGTGCCAGCAGCCTCCGGGTTGCCAGCACAGATACGCAGTATTTT
>NA|TRBV19|NA|TRBJ1-5
CASSISPFSNQPQHF
TGTGCCAGTAGTATCAGTCCTTTTAGCAATCAGCCCCAGCATTTT
>once|TRBV30|NA|TRBJ2-2
CAWSVQGAGGGELFF
TGTGCCTGGAGTGTTCAGGGAGCGGGTGGCGGGGAGCTGTTTTTT
>NA|TRBV7-8|NA|TRBJ1-3
CASSLAGSDTIYF
TGTGCCAGCAGCTTAGCAGGATCCGACACCATATATTTT
>NA|TRBV6-4|TRBD2|TRBJ2-1
CASSLLAGGYNEQFF
TGTGCCAGCAGTTTACTAGCGGGGGGCTACAATGAGCAGTTCTTC
>NA|TRBV18|NA|TRBJ1-2
CASSPGTGGGYTF
TGTGCCAGCTCACCTGGGACGGGGGGCGGCTACACCTTC
>once|TRBV30|TRBD1|TRBJ1-4
CAWGHRTGVREKLFF
TGTGCCTGGGGACATCGGACAGGGGTACGCGAAAAACTGTTTTTT
>NA|TRBV6-5|NA|TRBJ1-2
CASSSLGTIGYTF
TGTGCCAGCAGTTCCCTCGGGACAATCGGCTACACCTTC